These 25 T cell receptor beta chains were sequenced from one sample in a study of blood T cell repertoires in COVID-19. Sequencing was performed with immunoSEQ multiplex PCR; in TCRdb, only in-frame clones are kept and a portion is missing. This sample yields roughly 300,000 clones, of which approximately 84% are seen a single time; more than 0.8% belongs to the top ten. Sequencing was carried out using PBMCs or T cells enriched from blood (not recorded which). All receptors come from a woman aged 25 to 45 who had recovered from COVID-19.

The CDR3 loop is CASSLLGRPQETQYF. As DNA, the CDR3 is TGTGCCAGCAGTTTATTGGGCAGGCCTCAAGAGACCCAGTACTTC. This sequence joins TRBV28 and TRBJ2-5, with unresolved D. Germline V gives CDR1 MDHEN, CDR2 SYDVKM. This CDR3 comprises 15 residues. Trimming removed 1 base at V and 2 bases at J, with 11 bases between. The full variable domain, rest sourced from reference TRBV28 and TRBJ2-5, is DVKVTQSSRYLVKRTGEKVFLECVQDMDHENMFWYRQDPGLGLRLIYFSYDVKMKEKGDIPEGYSVSREKKERFSLILESASTNQTSMYLCASSLLGRPQETQYFGPGTRLLVL.

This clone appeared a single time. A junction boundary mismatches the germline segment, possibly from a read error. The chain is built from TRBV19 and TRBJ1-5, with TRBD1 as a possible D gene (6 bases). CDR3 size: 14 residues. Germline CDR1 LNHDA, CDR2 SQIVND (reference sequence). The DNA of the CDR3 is TGTGCCAGTATGGGCCCGGGGGGCAAACAGCCCCAGCATTTT. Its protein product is CASMGPGGKQPQHF. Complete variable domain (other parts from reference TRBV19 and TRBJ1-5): DGGITQSPKYLFRKEGQNVTLSCEQNLNHDAMYWYRQDPGQGLRLIYYSQIVNDFQKGDIAEGYSVSREKKESFPLTVTSAQKNPTAFYLCASMGPGGKQPQHFGDGTRLSIL.

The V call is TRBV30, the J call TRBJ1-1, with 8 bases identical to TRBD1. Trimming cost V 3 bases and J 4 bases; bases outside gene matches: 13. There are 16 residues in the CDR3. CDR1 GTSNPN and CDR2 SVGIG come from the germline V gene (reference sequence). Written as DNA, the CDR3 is TGTGCCTGGAGCCCGATCGGGGACAGGCTAATCACTGAAGCTTTCTTT. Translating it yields CAWSPIGDRLITEAFF.

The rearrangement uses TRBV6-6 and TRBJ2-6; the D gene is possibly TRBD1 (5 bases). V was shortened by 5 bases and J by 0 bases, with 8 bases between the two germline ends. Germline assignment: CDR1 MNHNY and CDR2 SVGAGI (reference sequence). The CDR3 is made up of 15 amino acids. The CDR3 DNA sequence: TGTGCCAGCAGTGTCACAGGCTCTGGGGCCAACGTCCTGACTTTC. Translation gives CASSVTGSGANVLTF.

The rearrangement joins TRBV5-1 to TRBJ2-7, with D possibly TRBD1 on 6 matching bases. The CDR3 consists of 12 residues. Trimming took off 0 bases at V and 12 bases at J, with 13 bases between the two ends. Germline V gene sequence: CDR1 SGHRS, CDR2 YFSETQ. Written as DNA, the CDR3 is TGCGCCAGCAGCTTGGGTCAGGGGCTCGGGTACTTC. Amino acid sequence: CASSLGQGLGYF.

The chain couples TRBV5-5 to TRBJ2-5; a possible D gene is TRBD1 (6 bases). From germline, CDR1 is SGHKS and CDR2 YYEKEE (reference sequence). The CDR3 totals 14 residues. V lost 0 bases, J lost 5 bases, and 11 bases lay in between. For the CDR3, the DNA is TGTGCCAGCAGCTTGGGAACAGGGAAGGAGACCCAGTACTTC. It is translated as CASSLGTGKETQYF.

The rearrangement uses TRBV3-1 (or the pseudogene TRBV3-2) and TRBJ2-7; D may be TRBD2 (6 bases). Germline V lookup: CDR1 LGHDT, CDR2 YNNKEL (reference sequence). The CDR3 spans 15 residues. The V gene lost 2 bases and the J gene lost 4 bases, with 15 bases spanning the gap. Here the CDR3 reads CASSQQPDGGYEQYF. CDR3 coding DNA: TGTGCCAGCAGCCAACAGCCCGATGGGGGGTACGAGCAGTACTTC.

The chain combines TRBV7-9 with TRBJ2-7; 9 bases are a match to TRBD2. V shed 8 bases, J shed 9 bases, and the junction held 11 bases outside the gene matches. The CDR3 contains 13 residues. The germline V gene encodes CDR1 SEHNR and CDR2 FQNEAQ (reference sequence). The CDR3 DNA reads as TGTGCCAGCCTCGGGGCGGGGGGGCCGAGGCAGTACTTC. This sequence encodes CASLGAGGPRQYF.

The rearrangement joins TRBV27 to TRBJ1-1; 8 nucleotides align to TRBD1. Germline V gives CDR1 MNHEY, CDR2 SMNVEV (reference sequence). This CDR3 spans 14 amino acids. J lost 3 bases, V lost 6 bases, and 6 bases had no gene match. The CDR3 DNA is TGTGCCAGCAGACGAACAGGGGGGGACACTGAAGCTTTCTTT. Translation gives CASRRTGGDTEAFF.

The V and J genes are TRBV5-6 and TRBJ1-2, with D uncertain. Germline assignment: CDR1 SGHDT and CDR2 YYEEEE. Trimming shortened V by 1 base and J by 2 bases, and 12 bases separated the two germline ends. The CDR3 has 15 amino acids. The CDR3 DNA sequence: TGTGCCAGCAGCTTGAATTTGGGCACCAACTATGGCTACACCTTC. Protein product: CASSLNLGTNYGYTF.

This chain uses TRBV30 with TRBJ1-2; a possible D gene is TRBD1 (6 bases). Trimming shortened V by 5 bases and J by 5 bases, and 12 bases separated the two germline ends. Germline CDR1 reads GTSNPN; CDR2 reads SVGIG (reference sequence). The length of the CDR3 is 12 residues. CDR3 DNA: TGTGCCTGGGAACAGGGCAGGTATGGCTACACCTTC. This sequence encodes CAWEQGRYGYTF.

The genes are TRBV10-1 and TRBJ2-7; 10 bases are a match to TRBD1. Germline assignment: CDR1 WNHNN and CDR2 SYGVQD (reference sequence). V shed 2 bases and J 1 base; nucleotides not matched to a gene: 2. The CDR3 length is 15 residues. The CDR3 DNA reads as TGCGCCAGCAGTGAGGGGACAGGGGTTTCCTACGAGCAGTACTTC. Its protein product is CASSEGTGVSYEQYF.

CDR3 sequence reads: CASSLQGTEAFF. Written as DNA, the CDR3 is TGTGCCAGTAGTTTACAGGGAACTGAAGCTTTCTTT. The chain joins TRBV19 to TRBJ1-1, with D perhaps TRBD1 (6 bases). V lost 5 bases and J 5 bases, leaving 9 bases between the germline ends. The CDR3 spans 12 residues. CDR1 LNHDA and CDR2 SQIVND come from the germline V gene (reference sequence).

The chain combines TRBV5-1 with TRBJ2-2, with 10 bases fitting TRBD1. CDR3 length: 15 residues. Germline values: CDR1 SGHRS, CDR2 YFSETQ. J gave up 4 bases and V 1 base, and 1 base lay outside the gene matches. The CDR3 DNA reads TGCGCCAGCAGCTTGAGGACAGGGGGCACCGGGGAGCTGTTTTTT. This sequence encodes CASSLRTGGTGELFF.

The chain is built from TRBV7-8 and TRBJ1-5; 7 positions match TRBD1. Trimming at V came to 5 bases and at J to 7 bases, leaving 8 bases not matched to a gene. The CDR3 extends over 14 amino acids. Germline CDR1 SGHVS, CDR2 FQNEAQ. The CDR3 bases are TGTGCCAGCAGCAGACAGGGTTTCGAGCAGCCCCAGCATTTT. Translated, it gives CASSRQGFEQPQHF. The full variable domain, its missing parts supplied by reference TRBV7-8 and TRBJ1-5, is GAGVSQSPRYKVAKRGQDVALRCDPISGHVSLFWYQQALGQGPEFLTYFQNEAQLDKSGLPSDRFFAERPEGSVSTLKIQRTQQEDSAVYLCASSRQGFEQPQHFGDGTRLSIL.

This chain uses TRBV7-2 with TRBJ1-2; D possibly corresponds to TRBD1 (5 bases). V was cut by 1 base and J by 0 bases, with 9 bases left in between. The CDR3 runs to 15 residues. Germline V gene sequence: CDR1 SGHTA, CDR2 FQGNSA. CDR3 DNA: TGTGCCAGCAGCTTAGGGCAGGGCGCTAACTATGGCTACACCTTC. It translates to CASSLGQGANYGYTF.

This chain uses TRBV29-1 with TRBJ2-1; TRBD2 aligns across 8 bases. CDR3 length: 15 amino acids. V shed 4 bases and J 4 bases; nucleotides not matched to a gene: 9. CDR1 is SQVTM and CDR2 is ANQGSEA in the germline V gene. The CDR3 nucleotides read TGCAGCGTTGGGATAGCGGGGCGGCAATACAATGAGCAGTTCTTC. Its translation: CSVGIAGRQYNEQFF.

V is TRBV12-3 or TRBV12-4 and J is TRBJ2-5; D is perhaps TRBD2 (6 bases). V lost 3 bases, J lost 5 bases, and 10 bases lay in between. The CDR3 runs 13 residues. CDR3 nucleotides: TGTGCCAGCAGTTTTGTGGGGAGGGAGACCCAGTACTTC. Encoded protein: CASSFVGRETQYF.

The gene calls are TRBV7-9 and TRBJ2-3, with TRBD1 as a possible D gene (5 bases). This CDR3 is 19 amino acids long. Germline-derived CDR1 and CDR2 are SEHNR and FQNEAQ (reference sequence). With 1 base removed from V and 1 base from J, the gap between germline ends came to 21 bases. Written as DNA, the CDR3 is TGTGCCAGCAGCTTAGGGCGCGCAGTTGCAGGGCGCCGCACAGATACGCAGTATTTT. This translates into CASSLGRAVAGRRTDTQYF.

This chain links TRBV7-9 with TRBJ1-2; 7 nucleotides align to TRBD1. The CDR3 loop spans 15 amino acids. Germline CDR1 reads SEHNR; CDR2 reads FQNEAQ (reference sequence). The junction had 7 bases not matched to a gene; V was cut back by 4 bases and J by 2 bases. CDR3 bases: TGTGCCAGCAGCTCACAGGGGACGATGAACTATGGCTACACCTTC. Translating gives CASSSQGTMNYGYTF.

For the CDR3, the DNA is TGTGCCAGCAGTGCCTTTACAGGGGAGATTGGAAACACCATATATTTT. It yields the protein CASSAFTGEIGNTIYF. The chain carries TRBV28 and TRBJ1-3, with TRBD1 matching 7 bases. With 5 bases clipped from V and 3 bases from J, the junction kept 10 bases outside the gene matches. The germline V gene has CDR1 MDHEN and CDR2 SYDVKM. This CDR3 contains 16 residues.

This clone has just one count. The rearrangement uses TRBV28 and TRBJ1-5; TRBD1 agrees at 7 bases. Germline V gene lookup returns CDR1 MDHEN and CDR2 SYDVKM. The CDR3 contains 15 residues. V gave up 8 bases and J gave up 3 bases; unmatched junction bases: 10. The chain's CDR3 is CASLIDRVANQPQHF. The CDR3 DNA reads TGTGCCAGCCTCATTGACAGGGTGGCCAATCAGCCCCAGCATTTT.

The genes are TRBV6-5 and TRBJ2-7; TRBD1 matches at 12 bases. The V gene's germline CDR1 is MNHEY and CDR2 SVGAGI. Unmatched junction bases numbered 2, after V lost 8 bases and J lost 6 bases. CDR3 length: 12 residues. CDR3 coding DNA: TGTGCCAGCCGGGACAGGGGGCGCGAGCAGTACTTC. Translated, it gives CASRDRGREQYF.

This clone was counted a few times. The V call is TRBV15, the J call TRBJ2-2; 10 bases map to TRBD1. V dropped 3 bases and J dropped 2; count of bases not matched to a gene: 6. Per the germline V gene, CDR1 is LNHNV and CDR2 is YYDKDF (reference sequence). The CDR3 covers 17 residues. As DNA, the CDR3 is TGTGCCACCAGCAGGGACAGGGGGGTACGAAACACCGGGGAGCTGTTTTTT. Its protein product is CATSRDRGVRNTGELFF.

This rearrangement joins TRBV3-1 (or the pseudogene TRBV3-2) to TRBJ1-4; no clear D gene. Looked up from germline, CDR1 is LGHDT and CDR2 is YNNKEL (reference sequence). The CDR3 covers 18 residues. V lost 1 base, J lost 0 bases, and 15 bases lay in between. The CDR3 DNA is TGTGCCAGCAGCCAAGCTTGGGGAGGCGGGTCAACTAATGAAAAACTGTTTTTT. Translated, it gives CASSQAWGGGSTNEKLFF.